This T cell receptor beta chain was documented in a study of shared clonotypes between healthy human individuals. Of note for this clone: Its target is unknown.

In the study's own analysis: There were no quality scores in the junction-only immunoSEQ sequences, so filtering differed. Assay: immunoSEQ multiplex PCR; the TCRdb copy retains only in-frame clones and omits some. The V and J calls and clone size come from that table; D and trimming were worked out from the DNA. The profile shows roughly 1,800,000 clones, less than 95% of them singletons. The study, taken as a whole, reports: Estimated richness was generally greater in naive than memory subsets.

CD8 cells regarded as naive lacked CD45RO, were positively chosen for CCR7, and omitted terminally differentiated effector memory CD45RA+ cells. Germline V gives CDR1 MDHEN, CDR2 SYDVKM. The V gene lost 2 bases and the J gene lost 5 bases, with 10 bases spanning the gap. CDR3 length equals 15 residues. This TCR was recovered from a man aged 18 to 30 in good health. The sample taken for sequencing was naive CD8+ T cells sorted from blood. This sequence joins TRBV28 and TRBJ1-6; D not certain. CDR3 in amino acids: CASSLEQLNNSPLHF. DNA of the CDR3: TGTGCCAGCAGTTTAGAGCAGCTTAATAATTCACCCCTCCACTTT.